This T cell receptor beta chain comes out of a study of technical replicates of blood from a few donors. Produced via immunoSEQ multiplex PCR; TCRdb's table is partial and in-frame only. This table has some 64,000 clones, approximately 86% appearing once. V lost 2 bases, J lost 8 bases, and 2 bases stayed unmatched. CDR1 is SGHKS and CDR2 is YYEKEE in the germline V gene (reference sequence). This CDR3 is built from 12 residues. This TCR derives from a human donor in good health. Some clones in this sample may be carry-over from other donors' samples. The sequencing input was PBMCs. This chain joins TRBV5-5 and TRBJ1-2; 8 bases line up with TRBD1. This CDR3 is CASSFRDRGYTF. Written as DNA, the CDR3 is TGTGCCAGCAGCTTCCGGGACAGGGGCTACACCTTC.